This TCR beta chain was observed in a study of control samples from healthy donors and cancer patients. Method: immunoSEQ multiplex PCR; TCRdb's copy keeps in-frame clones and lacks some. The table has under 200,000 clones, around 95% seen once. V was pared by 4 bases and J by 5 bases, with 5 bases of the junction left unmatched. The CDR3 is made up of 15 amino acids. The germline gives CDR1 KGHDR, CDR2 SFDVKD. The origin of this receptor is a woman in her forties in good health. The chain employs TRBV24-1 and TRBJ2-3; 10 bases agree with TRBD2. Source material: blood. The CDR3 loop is CATSDPSGGGDTQYF. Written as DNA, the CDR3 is TGTGCCACCAGTGACCCTAGCGGGGGAGGAGATACGCAGTATTTT.